This TCR beta chain stems from a study of glioma-infiltrating T cells. The study, taken as a whole, reports: Gliomas, especially low-grade, showed above-expected tissue-blood divergence; non-neoplastic patients showed below.

TCR alpha and beta CDR3 regions were amplified from RNA using iRepertoire nested multiplex PCR. TCRdb re-analysed the multiplex PCR reads in MiXCR, keeping a single row per CDR3 protein. In the table there are around 350,000 distinct CDR3 sequences, 41% of which are singletons. V shed 5 bases and J shed 7 bases, with 21 bases lying between them. This CDR3 contains 16 residues. Germline-derived CDR1 and CDR2 are LNHDA and SQIVND (reference sequence). Worth noting for this clonotype: Its matching antigen is unknown.

The specimen was glioma tissue, nonneoplastic brain tissue, or PBMCs (not recorded which). The sequence was obtained from a human donor with low-grade glioma or glioblastoma, undergoing nonglioma brain surgery, or in good health (not recorded which). The chain employs TRBV19 and TRBJ1-5; D perhaps matches TRBD1 (5 bases). Here the CDR3 DNA reads TGTGCCAGTAGTGTAGGCTTCGGAGGGGAGTACCAGCCCCAGCATTTT. Its protein product is CASSVGFGGEYQPQHF.